Each of the 13 T cell receptor beta chains below was sequenced from the same sample in a study of T cells in Graves' hyperthyroidism and ophthalmopathy. It was RNA transcripts that yielded the amplified TCR beta CDR3 regions. The HTBI set primed first-round TCR CDR3 RT-PCR. A single record per CDR3 protein comes from TCRdb applying MiXCR to the multiplex PCR reads. This table holds 650,000 to 850,000 distinct CDR3 sequences, roughly a sixth found once. The source material was blood. The receptors were sampled from a woman in her forties or fifties with Graves' hyperthyroidism that later progressed to Graves' ophthalmopathy.

This clonotype has a count of ten or more. This chain joins TRBV13 and TRBJ1-5; D is unclear. Between the trimmed V and J ends, which lost 3 bases and 8 bases, there was a span of 17 bases. CDR3 length: 15 residues. Germline V gives CDR1 PRHDT, CDR2 FYEKMQ (reference sequence). The CDR3 DNA follows: TGTGCCAGCAGCTTTGTGGACCGACTTGGGGAGCCCCAGCATTTT. It yields the protein CASSFVDRLGEPQHF.

The chain links TRBV12-3 or TRBV12-4 to TRBJ2-1; TRBD1 agrees at 11 bases. This CDR3 is 17 amino acids long. With 7 bases clipped from V and 0 bases from J, the junction kept 8 bases outside the gene matches. The CDR3 is CASTFGQGANSYNEQFF. CDR3 nucleotide sequence: TGTGCCAGCACCTTCGGACAGGGGGCAAACTCCTACAATGAGCAGTTCTTC.

The sample holds a few counts of this clonotype. The CDR3 nucleotides read TGTGCCAGCAGTGAAGCCTCACTAGCGGGGCGCCAAGAGACCCAGTACTTC. It codes for CASSEASLAGRQETQYF. The chain links TRBV6-1 to TRBJ2-5; 10 bases map to TRBD2. CDR3 length: 17 residues. V was pared by 0 bases and J by 1 base, with 5 bases of the junction left unmatched. Germline V gene sequence: CDR1 MNHNS, CDR2 SASEGT.

This clonotype has more than one count but fewer than ten. V usage is TRBV6-5 and J usage is TRBJ1-4, with TRBD1 matching over 7 bases. Germline trimming cut 4 bases from V and 4 bases from J; bases unmatched to any gene: 6. Germline V gene data show CDR1 as MNHEY and CDR2 as SVGAGI. The length of the CDR3 is 15 residues. CDR3 in amino acids: CASSFSGTDNEKLFF. CDR3 in DNA: TGTGCCAGCAGTTTTTCCGGGACAGATAATGAAAAACTGTTTTTT.

This clonotype turned up a few times. The chain couples TRBV29-1 to TRBJ1-1; D uncertain. The CDR3 is 10 residues long. Trimming shortened V by 4 bases and J by 1 base, and 1 base separated the two germline ends. Germline V lookup: CDR1 SQVTM, CDR2 ANQGSEA. In DNA form, the CDR3 reads TGCAGCGTTGGGAACACTGAAGCTTTCTTT. Encoded protein: CSVGNTEAFF.

This clonotype was recorded at least ten times. This chain links TRBV11-2 with TRBJ2-5; 9 bases match TRBD1. The CDR3 totals 14 residues. Germline CDR1 is SGHAT and CDR2 is FQNNGV. Trimming cost V 6 bases and J 6 bases; bases outside gene matches: 8. The CDR3 spells CASSQTGGGKTQYF. CDR3 DNA sequence: TGTGCCAGCAGTCAAACAGGGGGCGGAAAGACCCAGTACTTC.

This clonotype appeared many times. The V gene is TRBV12-3 or TRBV12-4, the J gene TRBJ1-2, with 8 bases matching TRBD1. Trimming removed 5 bases from V and 6 bases from J; junction bases left unmatched: 14. The CDR3 runs to 16 residues. Here the CDR3 reads CASSPTYGQGRHGYTF. Here the CDR3 DNA reads TGTGCCAGCAGTCCTACCTATGGACAGGGAAGGCATGGCTACACCTTC.

The chain joins TRBV6-1 to TRBJ2-5; 9 nucleotides match TRBD1. The germline CDR1 and CDR2 sequences are MNHNS and SASEGT. This CDR3 contains 15 residues. The junction had 9 bases not matched to a gene; V was cut back by 5 bases and J by 5 bases. The CDR3 DNA sequence: TGTGCCAGCAGTCCCTGGACAGGGGTAGGGGAGACCCAGTACTTC. Amino acids: CASSPWTGVGETQYF.

This clonotype showed up just once. This may arise from a read error, as a much more abundant clone is one base away. The chain employs TRBV20-1 and TRBJ1-2; D is unclear. Germline lookup yields CDR1 DFQATT and CDR2 SNEGSKA (reference sequence). V was pared by 0 bases and J by 8 bases, with 10 bases between. The CDR3 runs 12 residues. This CDR3 is CSARDDNHGYTF. CDR3 in DNA: TGCAGTGCTAGAGATGATAATCACGGCTACACCTTC.

The V and J genes are TRBV12-3 or TRBV12-4 and TRBJ1-4, with TRBD1 as a possible D gene (5 bases). Trimming left V 6 bases short and J 10 bases short, with 18 bases between. This CDR3 contains 14 residues. The CDR3 nucleotides read TGTGCCAGCAGCCAGAGCCGGGACGGAGGAAAACTGTTTTTT. This translates into CASSQSRDGGKLFF.

This clonotype was observed many times. The gene calls are TRBV6-1 and TRBJ2-1; 7 nucleotides match TRBD1. Germline assignment: CDR1 MNHNS and CDR2 SASEGT. The CDR3 extends over 16 amino acids. Losses at the gene ends were 9 bases for V and 2 bases for J; bases not matched to a gene: 13. The CDR3: CARDRRGPWTYNEQFF. For the CDR3, the DNA is TGTGCCAGGGACAGGCGAGGGCCGTGGACCTACAATGAGCAGTTCTTC.

This clonotype was picked up many times. CDR3 in amino acids: CASSLSTAYEQYF. The DNA for the CDR3 is TGTGCCAGCAGTTTATCGACAGCCTACGAGCAGTACTTC. V and J are TRBV12-3 or TRBV12-4 and TRBJ2-7; weak D call: TRBD1 (5 bases). Deletions cut 2 bases from V and 2 bases from J, with 7 bases between. CDR3 size: 13 residues.

CDR3 bases: TGCAGTGCTATGACCGGACTAGCGGTGAGCACAGATACGCAGTATTTT. Translation: CSAMTGLAVSTDTQYF. This sequence joins TRBV20-1 and TRBJ2-3; 10 bases agree with TRBD2. The CDR3 length is 16 residues. Germline CDR1 DFQATT, CDR2 SNEGSKA (reference sequence). J lost 0 bases, V lost 4 bases, and 7 bases had no gene match.